This entry is about one TCR beta chain. As yet, its antigen is unknown. V was cut by 5 bases and J by 8 bases, with 13 bases left in between. CDR1 is SGHAT and CDR2 is FQNNGV in the germline V gene. The CDR3 covers 13 residues. This record belongs to a study of shared clonotypes between healthy human individuals. Findings and limits, study-wide: The study generally estimated greater richness for naive than memory subsets.

The authors loaded about 200 ng DNA, around 32,000 T cell genomes, into sorted-subset replicate PCRs. Profiling relied on immunoSEQ multiplex PCR, and the TCRdb table lists in-frame clones only, not all of them. The profile covers about 2.4 million clones, with approximately 93% appearing a single time and roughly 0.36% taken by the ten largest. The chain uses TRBV11-2 and TRBJ2-1; D is unresolved. What was sequenced was naive CD4+ T cells from PBMCs. Subset given: CD45RA+ positively selected. The clonotype comes from a man aged 18 to 35 in good health. Some clones in this sample may be carry-over from other donors' samples. The CDR3, as DNA: TGTGCCAGCAGCCCGGGTGGGCTGGATGAGCAGTTCTTC. This translates into CASSPGGLDEQFF.